A selection of T cell receptor beta chains follows, all from one sample in a study of follicular helper T cells after annual influenza vaccination. Only in-frame clones appear in the TCRdb table, and some are missing; sequencing was by immunoSEQ multiplex PCR. Of several thousand clones detected, 80% to 90% appear once; the ten largest clones hold about 3.7%. Sequences were derived from CXCR5+ CD38- circulating T follicular helper cells from blood, sampled 7 days after influenza vaccination. All receptors derive from an adult who received the influenza vaccine. Both conserved end residues are trimmed from each CDR3.

j_call v_call cdr3_aa
TRBJ1-1 TRBV5-6 ASRLETGNVPMNTEAF
TRBJ2-2 TRBV19 ASSSPWGSGNTGELF
TRBJ1-3 TRBV2 ASRTRTGSGNTIY
TRBJ2-1 TRBV28 ASIRDTTRAEQF
TRBJ2-2 TRBV7-8 ASSLGTSGSGELF
TRBJ1-2 TRBV6-1 ASRGADGYT
TRBJ2-7 TRBV4-2 ASSQASQGYEQY
TRBJ1-2 TRBV2 ASRESLYGYT
TRBJ1-2 TRBV21-1 ASSSRPDTNYGYT
TRBJ2-3 TRBV6-4 ASSGGDTNTDTQY
TRBJ2-1 TRBV30 AWSLPPWRTPYNEQF
TRBJ2-5 TRBV28 ASRDRVKTQY
TRBJ1-4 TRBV27 ASSFRRRATNEKLF
TRBJ1-4 TRBV4-3 ASSQGTRQGAEKLF
TRBJ1-5 TRBV6-5 ASRASYNQPQH
TRBJ2-6 TRBV27 ASSPSLRQGATGANVLT